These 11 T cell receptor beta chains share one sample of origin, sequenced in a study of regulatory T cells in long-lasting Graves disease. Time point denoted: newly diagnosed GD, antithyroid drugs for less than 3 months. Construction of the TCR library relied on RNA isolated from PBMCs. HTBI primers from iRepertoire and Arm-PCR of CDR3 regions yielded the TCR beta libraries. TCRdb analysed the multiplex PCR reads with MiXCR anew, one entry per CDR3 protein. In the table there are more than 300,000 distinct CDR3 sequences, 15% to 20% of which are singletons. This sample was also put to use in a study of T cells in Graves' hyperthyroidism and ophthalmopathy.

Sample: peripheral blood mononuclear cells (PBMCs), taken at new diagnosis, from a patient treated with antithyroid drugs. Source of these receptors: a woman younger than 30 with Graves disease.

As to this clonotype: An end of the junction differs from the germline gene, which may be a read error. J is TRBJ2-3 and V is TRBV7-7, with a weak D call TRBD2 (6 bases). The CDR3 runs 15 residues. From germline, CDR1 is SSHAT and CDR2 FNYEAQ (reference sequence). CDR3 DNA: TGTGCTAGCAGCTCCACCCTTACAGGCCCCGGGGGGCAGTATTTT. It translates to CASSSTLTGPGGQYF.

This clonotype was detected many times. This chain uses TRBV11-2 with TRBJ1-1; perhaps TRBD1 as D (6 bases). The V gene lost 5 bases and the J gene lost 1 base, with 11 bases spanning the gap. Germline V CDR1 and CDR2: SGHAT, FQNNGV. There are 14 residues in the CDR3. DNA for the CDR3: TGTGCCAGCAGCGGGGGCTGGGGGAACACTGAAGCTTTCTTT. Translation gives CASSGGWGNTEAFF.

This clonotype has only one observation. In DNA, the CDR3 is TGTGCCACCAGCAGAGATTGGGGGGGCGCGAGTGAAAAACTGTTTTTT. Translated: CATSRDWGGASEKLFF. The J gene is TRBJ1-4, the V gene TRBV15; D perhaps matches TRBD1 (6 bases). CDR1 is LNHNV and CDR2 is YYDKDF in the germline V gene (reference sequence). The CDR3 length is 16 residues. The germline V and J ends were trimmed by 0 bases and 7 bases, with 15 bases remaining between them.

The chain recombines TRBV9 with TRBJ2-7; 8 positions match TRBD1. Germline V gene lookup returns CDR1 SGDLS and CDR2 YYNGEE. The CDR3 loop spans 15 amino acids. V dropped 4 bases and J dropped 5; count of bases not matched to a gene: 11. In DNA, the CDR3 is TGTGCCAGCAGCACCGCAGGGGGCAGTTTCGACGAGCAGTACTTC. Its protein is CASSTAGGSFDEQYF. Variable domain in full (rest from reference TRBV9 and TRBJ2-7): DSGVTQTPKHLITATGQRVTLRCSPRSGDLSVYWYQQSLDQGLQFLIQYYNGEERAKGNILERFSAQQFPDLHSELNLSSLELGDSALYFCASSTAGGSFDEQYFGPGTRLTVT.

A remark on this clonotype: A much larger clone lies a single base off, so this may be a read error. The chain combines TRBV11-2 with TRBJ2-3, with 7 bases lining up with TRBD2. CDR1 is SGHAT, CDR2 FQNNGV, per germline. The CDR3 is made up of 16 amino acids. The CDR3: CASSQVRTRHTDTQYF. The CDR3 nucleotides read TGCGCCAGCAGCCAAGTGCGGACTAGACACACAGATACGCAGTATTTT.

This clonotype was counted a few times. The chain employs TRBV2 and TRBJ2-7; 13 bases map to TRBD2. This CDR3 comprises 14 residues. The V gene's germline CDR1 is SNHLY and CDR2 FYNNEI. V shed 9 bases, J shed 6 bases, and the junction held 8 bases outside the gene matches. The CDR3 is CASTSRTSGGEQYF. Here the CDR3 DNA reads TGTGCCAGTACATCCCGGACTAGCGGGGGCGAGCAGTACTTC.

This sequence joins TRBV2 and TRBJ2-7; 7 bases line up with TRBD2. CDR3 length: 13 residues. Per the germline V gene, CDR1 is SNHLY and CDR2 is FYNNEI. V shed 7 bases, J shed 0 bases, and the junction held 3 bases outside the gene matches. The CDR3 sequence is CASKRGSSYEQYF. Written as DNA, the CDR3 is TGTGCCAGCAAGCGGGGAAGCTCCTACGAGCAGTACTTC.

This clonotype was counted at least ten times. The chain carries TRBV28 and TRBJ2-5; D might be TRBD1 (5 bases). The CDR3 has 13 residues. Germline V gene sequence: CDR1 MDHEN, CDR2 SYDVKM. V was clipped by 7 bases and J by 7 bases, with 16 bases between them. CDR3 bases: TGTGCCAGCATGGGCCAGGGATGGGTGACCCAGTACTTC. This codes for CASMGQGWVTQYF.

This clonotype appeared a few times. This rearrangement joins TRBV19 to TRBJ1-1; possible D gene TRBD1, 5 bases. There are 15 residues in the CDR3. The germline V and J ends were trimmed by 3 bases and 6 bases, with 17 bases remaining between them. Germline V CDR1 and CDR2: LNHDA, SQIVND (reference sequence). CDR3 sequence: CASSMIETAAPEAFF. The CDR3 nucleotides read TGTGCCAGTAGTATGATAGAGACAGCCGCTCCTGAAGCTTTCTTT.

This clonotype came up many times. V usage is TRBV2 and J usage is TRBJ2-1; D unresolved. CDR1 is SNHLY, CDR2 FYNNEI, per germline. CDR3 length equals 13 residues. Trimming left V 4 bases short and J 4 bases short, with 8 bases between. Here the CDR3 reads CASSGVGYNEQFF. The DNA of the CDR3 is TGTGCCAGCAGTGGAGTTGGGTACAATGAGCAGTTCTTC.

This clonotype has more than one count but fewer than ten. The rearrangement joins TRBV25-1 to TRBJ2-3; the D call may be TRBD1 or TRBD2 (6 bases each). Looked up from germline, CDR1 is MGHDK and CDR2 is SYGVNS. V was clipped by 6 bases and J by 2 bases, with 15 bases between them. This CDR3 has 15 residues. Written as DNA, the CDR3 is TGTGCCAGCAGATGGGGGGCCTCTTTCACAGATACGCAGTATTTT. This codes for CASRWGASFTDTQYF. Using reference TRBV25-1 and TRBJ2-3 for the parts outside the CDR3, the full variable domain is EADIYQTPRYLVIGTGKKITLECSQTMGHDKMYWYQQDPGMELHLIHYSYGVNSTEKGDLSSESTVSRIRTEHFPLTLESARPSHTSQYLCASRWGASFTDTQYFGPGTRLTVL.